The sample holds many counts of the clone carrying this TCR beta chain. Assembly of TCR beta libraries relied on iRepertoire HTBI primers together with Arm-PCR of CDR3 regions. TCRdb independently ran MiXCR on the multiplex PCR reads; one entry per CDR3 protein. The data contain about 340,000 distinct CDR3 sequences, around 20% of them seen just once; the ten biggest clones take up roughly 29%. The source of the sample is a study of regulatory T cells in long-lasting Graves disease. Time point: persistent/refractory GD, antithyroid drugs over 5 years with positive TRAb. TCR sequences were obtained from RNA taken from PBMCs. The material was peripheral blood mononuclear cells (PBMCs), obtained when the disease was refractory, from a patient treated with antithyroid drugs. This sequence was found in a female donor with Graves disease.

CDR3 nucleotide sequence: TGCAGCGTTGAGGGGGTGACAGCTAACTATGGCTACACCTTC. This gives the protein CSVEGVTANYGYTF. This sequence joins TRBV29-1 and TRBJ1-2; D is possibly TRBD1 (5 bases). V gave up 3 bases and J gave up 0 bases, with 11 bases separating them. CDR1 is SQVTM, CDR2 ANQGSEA, per germline. The CDR3 is made up of 14 amino acids.